The present entry profiles one T cell receptor (beta chain) with its context. This record comes from a study of blood T cell repertoires in COVID-19. Study as a whole: Acute-phase and convalescent COVID-19 samples originated in the United States, Italy and Spain.

The CDR3 spans 11 residues. Trimming cost V 6 bases and J 4 bases, with 7 bases left between them. From germline, CDR1 is SNHLY and CDR2 FYNNEI. In the original workflow: Counts of nucleated cells, estimated from reference gene primer amplification, were obtained. This table comes from immunoSEQ multiplex PCR, and its TCRdb copy is limited to in-frame clones, with some not included. The DNA was the basis for D and trimming; V, J and clone size are from that table. The sample shows around 280,000 clones, about 89% of them seen only once. The study assigned cohorts using participant-reported clinical history. Each recovered donor of Cohort 3 presented with two negative PCRs, clearance, or symptom resolution.

The sample taken for sequencing was PBMCs or T cells enriched from blood (not recorded which). The chain joins TRBV2 to TRBJ2-7, with unresolved D. The source is a woman aged 40 to 50 who had recovered from COVID-19. Here the CDR3 reads CASRILYEQYF. CDR3 bases: TGTGCCAGCAGGATACTATACGAGCAGTACTTC.